A single sample is the source of the 29 T cell receptor beta chains below, sequenced in a study of T cell responses to AZD1222 COVID-19 vaccine. Profiling relied on immunoSEQ multiplex PCR, and the TCRdb table lists in-frame clones only, not all of them. Counted here are about 140,000 clones, roughly 92% occurring once; the ten biggest clones make up roughly 4%. The sequenced sample was peripheral blood, obtained 28 days after the second AZD1222 dose. These receptors were collected from an adult who received the AZD1222 COVID-19 vaccine.

V gene TRBV9 combines with J gene TRBJ1-2, with a weak D call TRBD1 (5 bases). Germline CDR1 SGDLS, CDR2 YYNGEE. The V gene lost 3 bases and the J gene lost 11 bases, with 26 bases spanning the gap. The CDR3 loop spans 16 amino acids. The CDR3 is CASSAGGDSPPMGYTF. The DNA of the CDR3 is TGTGCCAGCAGCGCGGGGGGTGACTCTCCGCCTATGGGGTACACCTTC.

V and J are TRBV7-2 and TRBJ1-2; 9 nucleotides align to TRBD1. The CDR3 contains 16 residues. Germline lookup yields CDR1 SGHTA and CDR2 FQGNSA. The V segment lost 5 bases and the J segment 3 bases; nucleotides outside the gene matches: 10. The CDR3 is CASSPRPGTGYYGYTF. In DNA form, the CDR3 reads TGTGCCAGCAGCCCAAGGCCCGGGACAGGGTACTATGGCTACACCTTC.

A word on this clone: Other nucleotide sequences from this sample produce the same CDR3. The gene calls are TRBV4-2 and TRBJ1-1, with 8 bases aligning to TRBD1. This CDR3 contains 14 residues. J gave up 1 base and V 4 bases, and 2 bases lay outside the gene matches. In germline, CDR1 is LGHNA, CDR2 YNFKEQ. This chain's CDR3 is CASSPGQGNTEAFF. Written as DNA, the CDR3 is TGTGCCAGCAGCCCCGGACAGGGGAACACTGAAGCTTTCTTT.

This chain joins TRBV29-1 and TRBJ2-3; 14 bases are a match to TRBD2. The CDR3 totals 15 residues. Germline V gene lookup returns CDR1 SQVTM and CDR2 ANQGSEA. Unmatched junction bases numbered 6, after V lost 6 bases and J lost 4 bases. This CDR3 is CSVAGLAGGADTQYF. The CDR3 DNA follows: TGCAGCGTCGCTGGACTAGCGGGAGGTGCAGATACGCAGTATTTT.

This rearrangement joins TRBV5-4 to TRBJ1-3; 7 nucleotides align to TRBD1. The CDR3 consists of 12 residues. In germline, CDR1 is SGHNT, CDR2 YYREEE (reference sequence). The junction had 2 bases not matched to a gene; V was cut back by 3 bases and J by 8 bases. The CDR3 reads CASSYDRDTIYF. As DNA, the CDR3 is TGTGCCAGCAGCTATGACAGGGACACCATATATTTT.

This clone came up many times. The V gene is TRBV27, the J gene TRBJ1-5, with 7 bases that match TRBD1. This CDR3 spans 17 amino acids. With 2 bases clipped from V and 0 bases from J, the junction kept 7 bases outside the gene matches. CDR1 MNHEY and CDR2 SMNVEV come from the germline V gene (reference sequence). The CDR3 here is CASSLLGQSYSNQPQHF. The CDR3 nucleotides read TGTGCCAGCAGTTTACTGGGACAGTCTTATAGCAATCAGCCCCAGCATTTT.

The V call is TRBV7-2, the J call TRBJ1-2, with D tentatively TRBD1 (5 bases). CDR3 size: 14 residues. Germline loops: CDR1 SGHTA, CDR2 FQGNSA. The V end lost 1 base, the J end lost 5 bases, and 11 bases lay between the germline ends. This CDR3 is CASSLGPTAYGYTF. CDR3 DNA: TGTGCCAGCAGCTTAGGTCCGACAGCTTATGGCTACACCTTC. Complete variable domain (other parts from reference TRBV7-2 and TRBJ1-2): GAGVSQSPSNKVTEKGKDVELRCDPISGHTALYWYRQSLGQGLEFLIYFQGNSAPDKSGLPSDRFSAERTGGSVSTLTIQRTQQEDSAVYLCASSLGPTAYGYTFGSGTRLTVV.

The chain links TRBV6-1 to TRBJ1-5, with no clear D. Germline V CDR1 and CDR2: MNHNS, SASEGT. V lost 3 bases and J 7 bases, leaving 10 bases between the germline ends. The CDR3 has 13 amino acids. The CDR3 region is CASSDGFGQPQHF. As DNA, the CDR3 is TGTGCCAGCAGTGATGGTTTCGGGCAGCCCCAGCATTTT.

The chain joins TRBV11-2 to TRBJ1-1; 7 nucleotides agree with TRBD1. Germline V gene data show CDR1 as SGHAT and CDR2 as FQNNGV. Trimming at V came to 1 base and at J to 12 bases, leaving 11 bases not matched to a gene. The CDR3 totals 14 residues. The CDR3 loop reads CASSLGKTGQKPFF. The CDR3 bases are TGTGCCAGCAGCTTAGGGAAGACAGGGCAGAAGCCTTTCTTT. Complete variable domain (other parts from reference TRBV11-2 and TRBJ1-1): EAGVAQSPRYKIIEKRQSVAFWCNPISGHATLYWYQQILGQGPKLLIQFQNNGVVDDSQLPKDRFSAERLKGVDSTLKIQPAKLEDSAVYLCASSLGKTGQKPFFGQGTRLTVV.

The V gene is TRBV28, the J gene TRBJ2-5, with D perhaps TRBD1 or TRBD2 (5 bases each). The V and J ends lost 5 bases and 3 bases respectively, with 16 bases between them. Germline values: CDR1 MDHEN, CDR2 SYDVKM. The CDR3 extends over 15 amino acids. CDR3 in DNA: TGTGCCAGCAGTAGTAACGGGGCGGATGAAGAGACCCAGTACTTC. It translates to CASSSNGADEETQYF.

This rearrangement joins TRBV12-3 or TRBV12-4 to TRBJ2-7, with D unresolved. Trimming removed 6 bases at V and 2 bases at J, with 11 bases between. CDR3 length equals 13 residues. This CDR3 is CASSPWSTYEQYF. The CDR3, as DNA: TGTGCCAGCAGCCCTTGGTCAACCTACGAGCAGTACTTC.

The gene calls are TRBV9 and TRBJ2-2; TRBD1 or TRBD2 may be the D gene (5 bases each). With 7 bases removed from V and 5 bases from J, the gap between germline ends came to 15 bases. CDR3 length equals 14 residues. Germline loops: CDR1 SGDLS, CDR2 YYNGEE. The CDR3 here is CASSQGRTTGELFF. For the CDR3, the DNA is TGTGCCAGCTCCCAGGGACGTACAACCGGGGAGCTGTTTTTT.

The chain uses TRBV18 and TRBJ1-4; possibly TRBD1 for D (5 bases). The ends were cut back, 0 bases at V and 5 bases at J, with 10 bases in the middle. Germline V CDR1 and CDR2: KGHSH, LQKENI. The CDR3 spans 15 residues. CDR3 sequence (DNA): TGTGCCAGCTCACCACCGGGGCGAGGAAATGAAAAACTGTTTTTT. Translated: CASSPPGRGNEKLFF.

A single count supports this clone. J is TRBJ1-3 and V is TRBV19; unclear D gene. Germline-derived CDR1 and CDR2 are LNHDA and SQIVND (reference sequence). The CDR3 sequence is 13 residues long. V was pared by 3 bases and J by 0 bases, with 3 bases between. Here the CDR3 reads CASSMSSGNTIYF. DNA for the CDR3: TGTGCCAGTAGTATGAGCTCTGGAAACACCATATATTTT.

The chain joins TRBV9 to TRBJ2-1; D remains unclear. The ends were cut back, 0 bases at V and 14 bases at J, with 12 bases in the middle. CDR3 length equals 12 residues. Looked up from germline, CDR1 is SGDLS and CDR2 is YYNGEE. In DNA, the CDR3 is TGTGCCAGCAGCGTAGTGGGCTCGCCGAAGTTCTTC. Translating gives CASSVVGSPKFF.

This chain links TRBV24-1 with TRBJ2-1; 11 positions match TRBD1. This CDR3 has 15 residues. Germline V gene data show CDR1 as KGHDR and CDR2 as SFDVKD. J lost 7 bases, V lost 4 bases, and 5 bases had no gene match. The CDR3 coding sequence is TGTGCCACCAGTGACGGACAGGGGGCGCGGAATGAGCAGTTCTTC. It yields the protein CATSDGQGARNEQFF.

V and J are TRBV29-1 and TRBJ2-1; 11 bases align to TRBD2. The CDR3 has 13 amino acids. Germline V gene data show CDR1 as SQVTM and CDR2 as ANQGSEA. Unmatched junction bases numbered 7, after V lost 6 bases and J lost 9 bases. The chain's CDR3 is CSVETSGSLEQFF. CDR3 nucleotides: TGCAGCGTCGAAACTAGCGGGAGTCTTGAGCAGTTCTTC.

The V and J genes are TRBV18 and TRBJ1-1; D possibly corresponds to TRBD1 (6 bases). V was pared by 3 bases and J by 5 bases, with 10 bases between. There are 13 residues in the CDR3. Germline CDR1 and CDR2: KGHSH and LQKENI. Here the CDR3 reads CASSPSGETEAFF. The DNA for the CDR3 is TGTGCCAGCTCACCCTCAGGGGAGACTGAAGCTTTCTTT.

This clone was recorded only once. The chain combines TRBV7-9 with TRBJ2-3; perhaps TRBD2 as D (6 bases). The CDR3 contains 12 residues. Trimming took 7 bases from V and 5 from J, leaving 10 bases between them. Germline V lookup: CDR1 SEHNR, CDR2 FQNEAQ (reference sequence). In nucleotides, the CDR3 is TGTGCCAGCACCCCGCGGGAAGATACGCAGTATTTT. This translates into CASTPREDTQYF.

The chain uses TRBV6-1 and TRBJ1-6; D gene uncertain. The CDR3 runs to 16 residues. CDR1 and CDR2 from the germline V gene are MNHNS and SASEGT. Trimming removed 3 bases at V and 1 base at J, with 10 bases between. The CDR3 loop reads CASSEAALSYNSPLHF. In nucleotides, the CDR3 is TGTGCCAGCAGTGAGGCGGCTTTGTCCTATAATTCACCCCTCCACTTT.

The V and J genes are TRBV2 and TRBJ2-5; 15 bases align to TRBD2. V shed 6 bases, J shed 6 bases, and the junction held 2 bases outside the gene matches. The CDR3 length is 14 residues. Germline V lookup: CDR1 SNHLY, CDR2 FYNNEI. The CDR3 reads CASRGTSGRQTQYF. The CDR3 nucleotides read TGTGCCAGCAGGGGGACTAGCGGGAGGCAGACCCAGTACTTC.

The V gene is TRBV7-2, the J gene TRBJ2-5; possible D gene TRBD2, 5 bases. V lost 6 bases and J lost 1, with 18 bases in between. The CDR3 extends over 16 amino acids. Looked up from germline, CDR1 is SGHTA and CDR2 is FQGNSA. CDR3 nucleotides: TGTGCCAGCAGGGGAACCCTCCAGCGGACCCAAGAGACCCAGTACTTC. This translates into CASRGTLQRTQETQYF. The whole variable domain, remainder taken from reference TRBV7-2 and TRBJ2-5, is GAGVSQSPSNKVTEKGKDVELRCDPISGHTALYWYRQSLGQGLEFLIYFQGNSAPDKSGLPSDRFSAERTGGSVSTLTIQRTQQEDSAVYLCASRGTLQRTQETQYFGPGTRLLVL.

The genes are TRBV6-2 or TRBV6-3 and TRBJ2-3; 12 nucleotides line up with TRBD2. Per germline, CDR1 MNHEY and CDR2 SVGEGT. The length of the CDR3 is 15 residues. Trimming cost V 4 bases and J 4 bases; bases outside gene matches: 3. The CDR3 nucleotides read TGTGCCAGCAGTTTGGGACTAGCGGGCTCAGATACGCAGTATTTT. Translating it yields CASSLGLAGSDTQYF.

This rearrangement joins TRBV24-1 to TRBJ1-5; no clear D gene. This CDR3 region has 16 residues. V dropped 2 bases and J dropped 1 base, with 11 bases sitting between them. The germline CDR1 and CDR2 sequences are KGHDR and SFDVKD. This CDR3 is CATSDSKSLSNQPQHF. CDR3 nucleotide sequence: TGTGCCACCAGTGATTCGAAGAGTTTAAGCAATCAGCCCCAGCATTTT.

The gene calls are TRBV4-2 and TRBJ1-5; D is possibly TRBD1 (6 bases). The CDR3 is 15 amino acids. CDR1 LGHNA and CDR2 YNFKEQ come from the germline V gene. Trimming removed 3 bases from V and 2 bases from J, with 11 bases in between. CDR3 in amino acids: CASSHGAGGNQPQHF. DNA of the CDR3: TGTGCCAGCAGCCATGGCGCAGGGGGCAATCAGCCCCAGCATTTT.

Comment on this clone: At the DNA level, this CDR3 is encoded by other sequences in the same sample as well. This chain joins TRBV7-9 and TRBJ1-1; D might be TRBD1 (6 bases). V was cut by 6 bases and J by 5 bases, with 16 bases left in between. Germline loops: CDR1 SEHNR, CDR2 FQNEAQ (reference sequence). This CDR3 comprises 14 residues. As DNA, the CDR3 is TGTGCCAGCAGTCCCACAGGGAGGGAAACTGAAGCTTTCTTT. Its protein product is CASSPTGRETEAFF.

The chain recombines TRBV10-3 with TRBJ2-2; 10 nucleotides agree with TRBD2. This CDR3 region has 19 residues. Germline-derived CDR1 and CDR2 are ENHRY and SYGVKD. V shed 3 bases, J shed 7 bases, and the junction held 17 bases outside the gene matches. CDR3 amino acids: CAISDPGLAGGGDIGELFF. The CDR3 region has the DNA TGTGCCATCAGTGACCCCGGGTTAGCGGGGGGCGGAGACATCGGGGAGCTGTTTTTT.

CDR3 in amino acids: CASLGRGKGTEAFF. In DNA form, the CDR3 reads TGTGCCAGCTTAGGCAGGGGGAAGGGTACTGAAGCTTTCTTT. The chain links TRBV28 to TRBJ1-1; 7 nucleotides match TRBD1. The CDR3 length is 14 residues. V lost 8 bases and J lost 5; bases outside the gene matches: 11. CDR1 and CDR2 from the germline V gene are MDHEN and SYDVKM. The full variable domain, completed using reference TRBV28 and TRBJ1-1, is DVKVTQSSRYLVKRTGEKVFLECVQDMDHENMFWYRQDPGLGLRLIYFSYDVKMKEKGDIPEGYSVSREKKERFSLILESASTNQTSMYLCASLGRGKGTEAFFGQGTRLTVV.

The J gene is TRBJ2-5, the V gene TRBV19; D may correspond to TRBD1 or TRBD2 (5 bases each). There are 16 residues in the CDR3. V lost 4 bases and J 1 base, leaving 16 bases between the germline ends. Per germline, CDR1 LNHDA and CDR2 SQIVND (reference sequence). The chain's CDR3 is CASSTLGRVTQETQYF. The CDR3 coding sequence is TGTGCCAGTAGTACCCTGGGGCGGGTGACCCAAGAGACCCAGTACTTC.